These 28 T cell receptor beta chains share one sample of origin, sequenced in a study of blood T cell repertoires in COVID-19. The table came from immunoSEQ multiplex PCR; TCRdb's copy has only in-frame clones and leaves some out. Of 75,000 to 95,000 clones listed, about 89% are singletons. Sequencing was performed on peripheral blood. The receptors were gathered from a human donor in a cohort sampled during active COVID-19.

V is TRBV28 and J is TRBJ1-3; 7 bases fit TRBD1. The CDR3 runs to 15 residues. Losses at the gene ends were 3 bases for V and 0 bases for J; bases not matched to a gene: 2. Germline V gene lookup returns CDR1 MDHEN and CDR2 SYDVKM. Here the CDR3 reads CASSLGQFSGNTIYF. Written as DNA, the CDR3 is TGTGCCAGCAGTTTGGGACAGTTCTCTGGAAACACCATATATTTT.

The chain has TRBV21-1 and TRBJ2-1; the table's TRBD2 call for D was not verified on the DNA. TRBV21-1 is a pseudogene segment. The CDR3 loop spans 15 amino acids. CDR3 sequence (DNA): TGTGCCAGCAGCACAGACTTTAGGGAGGGAAATGAGCAGTTCTTC. Translated: CASSTDFREGNEQFF.

This chain uses TRBV11-2 with TRBJ2-1; TRBD2 aligns across 8 bases. This CDR3 is built from 16 residues. Trimming cost V 0 bases and J 11 bases; bases outside gene matches: 12. The germline CDR1 and CDR2 sequences are SGHAT and FQNNGV. CDR3 sequence: CASSLDQSGSGFKQFF. DNA for the CDR3: TGTGCCAGCAGCTTAGATCAGAGCGGGAGTGGATTCAAGCAGTTCTTC.

The CDR3 loop is CASSSGLGRGSDTQYF. The CDR3 DNA follows: TGTGCCAGCAGCTCCGGGCTGGGGAGGGGTTCAGATACGCAGTATTTT. This sequence joins TRBV11-3 and TRBJ2-3; 7 bases line up with TRBD2. Germline lookup yields CDR1 SGHNT and CDR2 YENEEA. The V segment lost 4 bases and the J segment 4 bases; nucleotides outside the gene matches: 11. The CDR3 extends over 16 amino acids.

The chain employs TRBV30 and TRBJ2-7, with 7 nucleotides matching TRBD1. The V gene's germline CDR1 is GTSNPN and CDR2 SVGIG (reference sequence). The CDR3 sequence is 14 residues long. The ends lost 2 bases at V and 2 bases at J; junction bases unmatched: 6. The CDR3 DNA follows: TGTGCCTGGAGTCCCGGGACAGCAACCTACGAGCAGTACTTC. Its protein product is CAWSPGTATYEQYF.

This chain uses TRBV13 with TRBJ1-2, with 9 bases lining up with TRBD1. With V trimmed by 5 bases and J by 5 bases, 6 bases remained unmatched. Germline V CDR1 and CDR2: PRHDT, FYEKMQ (reference sequence). This CDR3 has 14 residues. CDR3 coding DNA: TGTGCCAGCAGCCCGCAAGGACAGGGGTATGGCTACACCTTC. It encodes CASSPQGQGYGYTF.

The chain combines TRBV28 with TRBJ1-6; the D is unclear. The CDR3 length is 13 residues. V was pared by 6 bases and J by 11 bases, with 14 bases between. The V gene's germline CDR1 is MDHEN and CDR2 SYDVKM. As DNA, the CDR3 is TGTGCCAGCAGCCTCGTTTCACCGGCACCCCTCCACTTT. Its protein is CASSLVSPAPLHF. Based on the CDR3 plus reference TRBV28 and TRBJ1-6, the full variable domain is DVKVTQSSRYLVKRTGEKVFLECVQDMDHENMFWYRQDPGLGLRLIYFSYDVKMKEKGDIPEGYSVSREKKERFSLILESASTNQTSMYLCASSLVSPAPLHFGNGTRLTVT.

The V call is TRBV28, the J call TRBJ2-5; 8 nucleotides agree with TRBD2. V lost 3 bases, J lost 1 base, and 10 bases stayed unmatched. The CDR3 length is 17 residues. CDR1 is MDHEN and CDR2 is SYDVKM in the germline V gene. CDR3 in DNA: TGTGCCAGCAGTTTGGGAGTAACTAGCGGTCCCCAAGAGACCCAGTACTTC. This codes for CASSLGVTSGPQETQYF.

This clone counts as medium-sized. The chain uses TRBV28 and TRBJ1-6, with D perhaps TRBD1 (6 bases). CDR1 and CDR2 from the germline V gene are MDHEN and SYDVKM. Trimming shortened V by 6 bases and J by 5 bases, and 17 bases separated the two germline ends. The CDR3 runs to 16 residues. The CDR3 DNA is TGTGCCAGCAGGTTACACTCGGGACAAAATAATTCACCCCTCCACTTT. Residues: CASRLHSGQNNSPLHF. Full variable domain (rest looked up from reference TRBV28 and TRBJ1-6): DVKVTQSSRYLVKRTGEKVFLECVQDMDHENMFWYRQDPGLGLRLIYFSYDVKMKEKGDIPEGYSVSREKKERFSLILESASTNQTSMYLCASRLHSGQNNSPLHFGNGTRLTVT.

The chain couples TRBV5-1 to TRBJ2-7; 8 positions agree with TRBD2. The germline V gene encodes CDR1 SGHRS and CDR2 YFSETQ. J lost 2 bases, V lost 1 base, and 11 bases had no gene match. The CDR3 consists of 17 residues. This CDR3 reads CASSLRSAGGKTYEQYF. DNA of the CDR3: TGCGCCAGCAGCTTGCGATCTGCGGGAGGAAAGACCTACGAGCAGTACTTC.

V and J are TRBV18 and TRBJ2-1, with 7 bases matching TRBD2. The CDR3 is 14 amino acids. From germline, CDR1 is KGHSH and CDR2 LQKENI. Trimming at V came to 3 bases and at J to 6 bases, leaving 5 bases not matched to a gene. CDR3 in DNA: TGTGCCAGCTCACCGACTAGCACCGGCAATGAGCAGTTCTTC. Protein product: CASSPTSTGNEQFF.

This clone was counted a few times. The DNA of the CDR3 is TGTGCCAGCAGTCCGAGGGTAAATACGCAGTATTTT. This encodes CASSPRVNTQYF. This chain uses TRBV28 with TRBJ2-3; a possible D gene is TRBD2 (5 bases). Trimming left V 5 bases short and J 7 bases short, with 10 bases between. CDR1 and CDR2 from the germline V gene are MDHEN and SYDVKM. The CDR3 is 12 residues long.

The V and J genes are TRBV5-7 and TRBJ2-1, with a weak D call TRBD2 (5 bases). TRBV5-7 is placed among ORFs of uncertain function. The germline V and J ends were trimmed by 3 bases and 8 bases, with 15 bases remaining between them. This CDR3 has 14 residues. Here the CDR3 DNA reads TGTGCCAGCAGCTCACTAGTCCCGTCGGATGAGCAGTTCTTC. Protein sequence: CASSSLVPSDEQFF.

J is TRBJ2-1 and V is TRBV19; 8 nucleotides align to TRBD1. The J segment lost 4 bases and the V segment lost 6 bases, leaving 11 bases of the junction unmatched. Germline V gene lookup returns CDR1 LNHDA and CDR2 SQIVND (reference sequence). The CDR3 has 16 amino acids. CDR3 protein: CASSLRRGTGYNEQFF. The CDR3 DNA follows: TGTGCCAGTAGCCTCCGGAGGGGGACAGGTTACAATGAGCAGTTCTTC.

The rearrangement joins TRBV28 to TRBJ2-1; TRBD2 aligns across 7 bases. CDR1 MDHEN and CDR2 SYDVKM come from the germline V gene. The CDR3 extends over 15 amino acids. J was trimmed by 5 bases and V by 0 bases; bases with no gene match: 4. CDR3 amino acids: CASSLWASGDNEQFF. DNA for the CDR3: TGTGCCAGCAGTTTATGGGCTAGCGGTGACAATGAGCAGTTCTTC.

This chain links TRBV6-5 with TRBJ1-5; no clear D. V gave up 4 bases and J gave up 4 bases, with 8 bases separating them. This CDR3 has 13 residues. Germline V CDR1 and CDR2: MNHEY, SVGAGI. In DNA form, the CDR3 reads TGTGCCAGCAGTTCCTCTCTAAATCAGCCCCAGCATTTT. Protein: CASSSSLNQPQHF.

The V call is TRBV2, the J call TRBJ2-4; 9 bases line up with TRBD1. The germline gives CDR1 SNHLY, CDR2 FYNNEI. This CDR3 region has 14 residues. After removal of 4 bases from V and 7 bases from J, the junction contained 5 bases not matched to a gene. In DNA form, the CDR3 reads TGTGCCAGCAGTGGGGGACAGGGCTGGAACATTCAGTACTTC. Translated, it gives CASSGGQGWNIQYF.

V usage is TRBV24-1 and J usage is TRBJ2-5; TRBD1 matches at 9 bases. This CDR3 is 16 amino acids long. The germline gives CDR1 KGHDR, CDR2 SFDVKD. With V trimmed by 5 bases and J by 3 bases, 9 bases remained unmatched. DNA of the CDR3: TGTGCCACCAGTGGCCCCACAGGGGGCCCGGAAGAGACCCAGTACTTC. As protein: CATSGPTGGPEETQYF.

The rearrangement uses TRBV10-3 and TRBJ2-5; 9 bases match TRBD2. The junction had 5 bases not matched to a gene; V was cut back by 4 bases and J by 5 bases. This CDR3 comprises 14 residues. Germline V gene sequence: CDR1 ENHRY, CDR2 SYGVKD. The CDR3 loop reads CAISGSSGKETQYF. DNA of the CDR3: TGTGCCATCAGTGGCTCTAGCGGGAAGGAGACCCAGTACTTC.

CDR3 protein: CASSLSGSGETQYF. In nucleotides, the CDR3 is TGTGCCAGCAGCTTAAGCGGGAGTGGGGAGACCCAGTACTTC. The V call is TRBV7-3, the J call TRBJ2-5; TRBD2 matches at 7 bases. This CDR3 is 14 amino acids long. The J segment lost 5 bases and the V segment lost 1 base, leaving 4 bases of the junction unmatched. CDR1 and CDR2 from the germline V gene are SGHTA and FQGTGA.

This chain links TRBV7-8 with TRBJ2-6, with 10 positions matching TRBD2. CDR3 size: 18 residues. Germline V gives CDR1 SGHVS, CDR2 FQNEAQ. With V trimmed by 2 bases and J by 3 bases, 7 bases remained unmatched. The CDR3: CASSLLAGVSLGANVLTF. The DNA of the CDR3 is TGTGCCAGCAGCTTACTAGCGGGAGTTTCCCTTGGGGCCAACGTCCTGACTTTC.

The DNA of the CDR3 is TGTGCCTGGAGTGTAAGTCCGGGGGACACTGAAGCTTTCTTT. Translated: CAWSVSPGDTEAFF. The V gene is TRBV30, the J gene TRBJ1-1; weak D call: TRBD1 (5 bases). CDR1 and CDR2 (germline): GTSNPN, SVGIG (reference sequence). V lost 0 bases to trimming and J lost 3 bases, with 11 bases between them. There are 14 residues in the CDR3.

CDR3 nucleotides: TGTGCCACCAGTCTCGGTCGCGGGAGGGCCGTAACCGGGGAGCTGTTTTTT. It yields the protein CATSLGRGRAVTGELFF. This chain connects TRBV24-1 to TRBJ2-2; TRBD2 matches 9 bases. The CDR3 loop spans 17 amino acids. Germline V lookup: CDR1 KGHDR, CDR2 SFDVKD. V lost 6 bases, J lost 5 bases, and 12 bases stayed unmatched.

V and J are TRBV27 and TRBJ2-1, with D hard to call. The V end was cut by 6 bases, the J end by 4 bases, with 16 bases between. Germline CDR1 is MNHEY and CDR2 is SMNVEV (reference sequence). CDR3 length equals 15 residues. CDR3 nucleotide sequence: TGTGCCAGCAGCGCCGACCCGGGTGTGTACAATGAGCAGTTCTTC. Its protein is CASSADPGVYNEQFF.

The gene calls are TRBV10-2 and TRBJ2-7; TRBD2 matches 8 bases. This CDR3 contains 13 residues. Germline trimming cut 7 bases from V and 1 base from J; bases unmatched to any gene: 3. Germline V CDR1 and CDR2: WSHSY, SAAADI. The CDR3 DNA reads as TGCGCCAGCATAGCGGGGAATTCCTACGAGCAGTACTTC. This codes for CASIAGNSYEQYF.

This sequence joins TRBV7-3 and TRBJ1-2; possible D gene TRBD1, 6 bases. Germline CDR1 SGHTA, CDR2 FQGTGA. V lost 5 bases, J lost 5 bases, and 18 bases lay in between. This CDR3 contains 15 residues. The CDR3 DNA sequence: TGTGCCAGCAGCCCCCGGGGGGGCTTGGAGTATGGCTACACCTTC. This gives the protein CASSPRGGLEYGYTF.

This chain uses TRBV6-5 with TRBJ2-6; weak D call: TRBD2 (5 bases). Trimming removed 3 bases from V and 4 bases from J, with 10 bases in between. The CDR3 has 15 amino acids. CDR1 and CDR2 from the germline V gene are MNHEY and SVGAGI. The CDR3 DNA is TGTGCCAGCAGTTATCAGACGGGGGGGGCCAACGTCCTGACTTTC. Amino acids: CASSYQTGGANVLTF.

The genes are TRBV19 and TRBJ2-2; TRBD1 agrees at 7 bases. This CDR3 spans 14 amino acids. Germline values: CDR1 LNHDA, CDR2 SQIVND (reference sequence). The J segment lost 2 bases and the V segment lost 7 bases, leaving 4 bases of the junction unmatched. CDR3 protein: CASMGQPNTGELFF. CDR3 in DNA: TGTGCCAGTATGGGACAGCCTAACACCGGGGAGCTGTTTTTT.